This T cell receptor beta chain is drawn from a study of blood T cell repertoires in COVID-19. Original handling: Researchers report that nucleated cell counts were estimated from reference gene primer amplification. The repertoire was sequenced with immunoSEQ multiplex PCR; TCRdb's copy has only in-frame clones and lacks some. V and J calls and clone size are given by that table; D and trimming were obtained from the DNA. The sample includes 200,000 to 250,000 clones, roughly four fifths of them seen just once. There are 15 residues in the CDR3. The germline gives CDR1 LNHDA, CDR2 SQIVND (reference sequence).

This chain connects TRBV19 to TRBJ2-7; 7 bases match TRBD1. Matching the DNA end better, TRBJ2-1 makes the J call doubtful. The specimen sequenced was peripheral blood. This sequence originates from a woman between 45 and 60 years old with acute or convalescent COVID-19. The CDR3 DNA is TGTGCCAGTAGTATTAGGACAGGAAGAGACAATGAGCAGTTCTTC. Translated: CASSIRTGRDNEQFF.